These T cell receptor beta chains were read from a single sample in a study of Ad26.COV2.S vaccination and SARS-CoV-2 variants. Assay: immunoSEQ multiplex PCR; the TCRdb copy retains only in-frame clones and omits some. Of 300,000 to 500,000 clones in the sample, about 88% are singletons; the top ten hold around 3.4%. The source was peripheral blood, collected in a trial of Ad26.COV2.S vaccine versus placebo. Receptors originate from a person aged 18-60 years who received the Ad26.COV2.S COVID-19 vaccine or a placebo. Each CDR3 is given with its conserved first and last residue. D genes are given only for firm matches. The size field is filled for only some rows; it gives once, few, many or a size class.

TRBV2	NA	TRBJ2-7	NA	CASSWTSSYEQYF	TGTGCCAGCAGTTGGACAAGCTCCTACGAGCAGTACTTC
TRBV4-3	NA	TRBJ2-6	NA	CASSPDGGANVLTF	TGCGCCAGCAGCCCGGACGGTGGGGCCAACGTCCTGACTTTC
TRBV6-2/TRBV6-3	NA	TRBJ1-2	NA	CASSYPRDSGYTF	TGTGCCAGCAGTTATCCCAGGGATTCTGGCTACACCTTC
TRBV27	NA	TRBJ1-2	NA	CASRGTSNYGYTF	TGTGCCAGCAGAGGGACTTCTAACTATGGCTACACCTTC
TRBV12-3/TRBV12-4	once	TRBJ1-1	NA	CASIPPPSQEAFF	TGTGCCAGCATCCCCCCGCCCTCGCAAGAAGCTTTCTTT
TRBV4-1	NA	TRBJ2-7	NA	CASSQDPLVNTGQYF	TGCGCCAGCAGCCAAGACCCCCTAGTGAATACGGGGCAGTACTTC
TRBV5-3	NA	TRBJ1-1	NA	CARSFCGVNTEAFF	TGTGCCAGAAGCTTTTGTGGGGTGAACACTGAAGCTTTCTTT
TRBV19	NA	TRBJ1-1	NA	CASSSGVGTEAFF	TGTGCCAGTAGTTCAGGGGTGGGGACTGAAGCTTTCTTT
TRBV19	NA	TRBJ1-6	TRBD1	CASSMTDRGENSPLHF	TGTGCCAGTAGTATGACGGACAGGGGAGAGAATTCACCCCTCCACTTT
TRBV18	NA	TRBJ1-2	TRBD1	CASSIRHLTGIFYGYTF	TGTGCCAGCTCCATAAGACACCTGACAGGGATTTTCTATGGCTACACCTTC
TRBV5-4	NA	TRBJ1-1	NA	CASSPAPGNTEAFF	TGTGCCAGCAGCCCCGCCCCGGGGAACACTGAAGCTTTCTTT
TRBV4-1	NA	TRBJ2-2	NA	CASSQIFKSIAGTNTGELFF	TGCGCCAGCAGCCAAATCTTCAAAAGTATCGCGGGAACGAACACCGGGGAGCTGTTTTTT
TRBV7-9	NA	TRBJ1-6	NA	CASSLSGNNSPLHF	TGTGCCAGCAGCTTGTCAGGAAATAATTCACCCCTCCACTTT
TRBV7-2	NA	TRBJ2-7	TRBD2	CASSPRGAGRYEQYF	TGTGCCAGCAGCCCGCGGGGAGCGGGGAGATACGAGCAGTACTTC
TRBV7-2	once	TRBJ2-3	TRBD2	CASRSSGGTPGGTDTQYF	TGTGCCAGCAGGTCTAGCGGGGGGACCCCGGGTGGGACAGATACGCAGTATTTT
TRBV4-2	NA	TRBJ2-2	NA	CASSQDKTGELFF	TGTGCCAGCAGCCAAGATAAAACCGGGGAGCTGTTTTTT
TRBV3-1/TRBV3-2	NA	TRBJ1-3	NA	CASSQTSGNTIYF	TGTGCCAGCAGCCAGACATCTGGAAACACCATATATTTT
TRBV27	once	TRBJ2-2	TRBD1	CASSLLTGVGTGELFF	TGTGCCAGCAGTTTATTGACAGGGGTCGGAACCGGGGAGCTGTTTTTT
TRBV2	NA	TRBJ2-5	TRBD2	CASSLAGGAMGETQYF	TGTGCCAGCAGTCTAGCGGGGGGGGCCATGGGAGAGACCCAGTACTTC
TRBV25-1	NA	TRBJ2-1	TRBD1	CASSEFGTGGSYNEQFF	TGTGCCAGCAGTGAATTTGGGACAGGGGGTAGCTACAATGAGCAGTTCTTC
TRBV16	once	TRBJ1-1	NA	CASSLNRETEAFF	TGTGCCAGCAGCCTAAACAGGGAAACTGAAGCTTTCTTT
TRBV11-3	NA	TRBJ1-1	NA	CASSRDTAVNTEAFF	TGTGCCAGCAGCCGTGACACTGCGGTGAACACTGAAGCTTTCTTT
TRBV24-1	NA	TRBJ1-2	TRBD1	CATSGPMKDRVEQNYGYTF	TGTGCCACCAGTGGCCCCATGAAGGACAGGGTGGAGCAGAACTATGGCTACACCTTC